The following is a T cell receptor beta chain sequence with its context. The target antigen is unknown. The sample comes from a study of T-cell memory formation after mild COVID-19. For the study at large: Clusters of TCRs were largely donor specific. Study-wide findings and caveats: While clones contracting from day 15 to 85 were balanced between CD4 and CD8, later expanders leaned CD4+.

In germline, CDR1 is SEHNR, CDR2 FQNEAQ (reference sequence). V was shortened by 5 bases and J by 5 bases, with 6 bases between the two germline ends. CDR3 length: 11 residues. The 5'RACE method, run with constant-segment primers, produced TCR alpha and TCR beta cDNA libraries (carrying sample barcodes and UMIs). TCRdb reprocessed the 5' RACE reads with MiXCR, giving one entry per CDR3 protein. The sample holds roughly 80,000 distinct CDR3 sequences; approximately 15% are singletons and the top ten take roughly a third. Sequenced sample: PBMCs or a T cell subset sorted from them (not recorded which). The chain is built from TRBV7-9 and TRBJ2-5; D unclear. This TCR came from an adult woman who had mild COVID-19 (a few samples of this study predate the infection). Cell type and time point are not known. The CDR3 coding sequence is TGTGCCAGCAGCGTGGGGGAGACCCAGTACTTC. Protein: CASSVGETQYF.